This TCR beta chain was sequenced for a study of blood T cell repertoires in COVID-19. Study-wide background: The United States, Italy and Spain were the sources of the acute and convalescent COVID-19 samples. PBMCs, B-cell-depleted T cells, or T cells were the source of the cDNA or gDNA that made up the material.

In the original processing: The authors estimated nucleated cell counts from reference gene primer amplification. TCRdb keeps only in-frame clones here, not all; method: immunoSEQ multiplex PCR. The V and J calls and clone size were taken over from that table, and D and trimming were inferred from the DNA. The sample comprises 250,000 to 300,000 clones, roughly 85% of which are singletons, and approximately 11% rests with the top ten. In germline, CDR1 is LNHDA, CDR2 SQIVND (reference sequence). Losses at the gene ends were 7 bases for V and 7 bases for J; bases not matched to a gene: 10. The CDR3 length is 14 residues.

The chain combines TRBV19 with TRBJ1-5; 7 bases align to TRBD1. The source of this sequence is a woman aged 70-85 years with acute or convalescent COVID-19. The sequencing input was peripheral blood. The CDR3 protein is CASTHPDRVQPQHF. The CDR3, as DNA: TGTGCCAGTACCCATCCCGACAGGGTCCAGCCCCAGCATTTT.